Below, 21 T cell receptor beta chains from the same sample are listed, as sequenced in a study of T-cell memory formation after mild COVID-19. Via MiXCR, TCRdb re-called the 5' RACE reads, giving one row per CDR3 protein. Of almost 350,000 distinct CDR3 sequences in the sample, more than 20% were seen once. The sample taken for sequencing was PBMCs or a T cell subset sorted from them (not recorded which). The receptors derive from a man younger than 30 who had mild COVID-19 (a few samples of this study predate the infection). Cell type and time point are not known.

This clonotype occurred a few times. V gene TRBV21-1 combines with J gene TRBJ1-2. TRBV21-1 is given as a pseudogene. The CDR3 loop spans 16 amino acids. The CDR3 DNA is TGTGCCAGCAGCAACGTAACGGCAGACACGAACTATGGCTACACCTTC. Encoded protein: CASSNVTADTNYGYTF.

This chain connects TRBV7-9 to TRBJ1-6; the match to TRBD1 covers 9 bases. Germline assignment: CDR1 SEHNR and CDR2 FQNEAQ (reference sequence). This CDR3 comprises 17 residues. Losses at the gene ends were 4 bases for V and 8 bases for J; bases not matched to a gene: 12. CDR3 nucleotides: TGTGCCAGCAGCTCCTCAGGGGACAGGGAGGCCCATTCACCCCTCCACTTT. This encodes CASSSSGDREAHSPLHF.

This clonotype was detected only a few times. The rearrangement uses TRBV7-9 and TRBJ1-6; no reliable D call. Germline CDR1 reads SEHNR; CDR2 reads FQNEAQ (reference sequence). CDR3 length: 14 residues. V lost 1 base to trimming and J lost 9 bases, with 10 bases between them. CDR3 DNA: TGTGCCAGCAGCTTAGTTCCAGGAGGTTCACCCCTCCACTTT. Translating gives CASSLVPGGSPLHF.

The rearrangement joins TRBV6-5 to TRBJ2-2, with 9 bases fitting TRBD1. This CDR3 has 15 amino acids. V lost 2 bases to trimming and J lost 6 bases; unmatched junction nucleotides: 4. Per germline, CDR1 MNHEY and CDR2 SVGAGI. CDR3 residues: CASSYGTGFSGELFF. The CDR3 nucleotides read TGTGCCAGCAGTTACGGGACAGGGTTCTCCGGGGAGCTGTTTTTT.

This clonotype has a count of ten or more. The chain links TRBV6-5 to TRBJ2-7; 10 nucleotides align to TRBD1. The V gene end was trimmed by 3 bases and the J gene end by 6 bases; junction bases not matched to a gene: 5. The CDR3 has 14 residues. Germline values: CDR1 MNHEY, CDR2 SVGAGI. The CDR3 spells CASSYGTGALEQYF. In nucleotides, the CDR3 is TGTGCCAGCAGTTATGGGACAGGGGCCCTCGAGCAGTACTTC.

This clonotype came up a few times. This chain connects TRBV7-9 to TRBJ1-2; D not certain. The CDR3 is 13 amino acids. CDR1 is SEHNR, CDR2 FQNEAQ, per germline (reference sequence). Trimming removed 0 bases at V and 1 base at J, with 3 bases between. CDR3 in amino acids: CASSLANNYGYTF. The CDR3 DNA follows: TGTGCCAGCAGCTTAGCCAATAACTATGGCTACACCTTC.

The J gene is TRBJ2-5, the V gene TRBV12-3 or TRBV12-4; 14 bases line up with TRBD2. After removal of 4 bases from V and 1 base from J, the junction contained 8 bases not matched to a gene. The CDR3 covers 18 residues. CDR3 in amino acids: CASSSTSGGAVFQETQYF. For the CDR3, the DNA is TGTGCCAGCAGTTCGACTAGCGGGGGGGCCGTTTTCCAAGAGACCCAGTACTTC.

This clonotype was seen only a few times. This CDR3 is CASRRSGQYEQYV. CDR3 nucleotides: TGTGCCAGCAGAAGATCGGGCCAATACGAGCAGTACGTC. The gene calls are TRBV27 and TRBJ2-7; no definite D call. Trimming took off 6 bases at V and 4 bases at J, with 13 bases between the two ends. CDR1 MNHEY and CDR2 SMNVEV come from the germline V gene (reference sequence). The CDR3 length is 13 residues.

This clonotype was seen many times. The chain is built from TRBV7-2 and TRBJ2-7; 7 bases are shared with TRBD1. Germline assignment: CDR1 SGHTA and CDR2 FQGNSA. Trimming cost V 0 bases and J 4 bases; bases outside gene matches: 6. This CDR3 is 15 amino acids long. CDR3 amino acids: CASSLAQGTEYEQYV. The DNA of the CDR3 is TGTGCCAGCAGCTTAGCGCAGGGGACAGAGTACGAGCAGTACGTC.

This clonotype appeared a few times. The junction differs from germline at one of its ends, possibly a read error. The V gene is TRBV12-3 or TRBV12-4, the J gene TRBJ2-2; tentative D call: TRBD2 (6 bases). There are 14 residues in the CDR3. Here the CDR3 reads CATSSPRDSGELFF. Here the CDR3 DNA reads TGTGCCACCAGTTCACCGAGGGACTCCGGGGAGCTGTTTTTT.

This rearrangement joins TRBV12-3 or TRBV12-4 to TRBJ2-1; the D gene is possibly TRBD1 (6 bases). This CDR3 is 15 amino acids long. The V end lost 10 bases, the J end lost 0 bases, and 16 bases lay between the germline ends. The CDR3 DNA sequence: TGTGCCACCAAACGGGACACCAGCTCCTACAATGAGCAGTTCTTC. It yields the protein CATKRDTSSYNEQFF.

The chain is built from TRBV2 and TRBJ1-2; a weak D match, TRBD1 (5 bases). The CDR3 is 14 residues long. Trimming stripped 2 bases from V and 4 bases from J, with 11 bases between. Per germline, CDR1 SNHLY and CDR2 FYNNEI. This chain's CDR3 is CASSESSTAYGYTF. The CDR3 bases are TGTGCCAGCAGTGAATCCTCGACAGCCTATGGCTACACCTTC.

This clonotype showed up just a few times. This chain uses TRBV7-9 with TRBJ1-1; D remains ambiguous. This CDR3 region has 14 residues. Germline V gene lookup returns CDR1 SEHNR and CDR2 FQNEAQ (reference sequence). The V and J ends lost 2 bases and 2 bases respectively, with 9 bases between them. The CDR3 DNA reads as TGTGCCAGCAGCTTACCCCCCGGAAACACTGAAGCTTTCTTT. Its protein product is CASSLPPGNTEAFF.

The rearrangement joins TRBV12-3 or TRBV12-4 to TRBJ1-2; D may be TRBD1 (6 bases). The CDR3 totals 14 residues. Trimming removed 5 bases at V and 0 bases at J, with 10 bases between. The CDR3 nucleotides read TGTGCCAGCAGTCACCGGGACACTAACTATGGCTACACCTTC. It is translated as CASSHRDTNYGYTF.

V is TRBV4-3 and J is TRBJ2-3, with D perhaps matching TRBD1 (6 bases). Germline V lookup: CDR1 LGHNA, CDR2 YSLEER. Trimming left V 1 base short and J 2 bases short, with 10 bases between. The CDR3 sequence is 15 residues long. This CDR3 reads CASSQARTDTDTQYF. CDR3 nucleotides: TGCGCCAGCAGCCAAGCTAGGACAGACACAGATACGCAGTATTTT.

Only a few counts were recorded for this clonotype. The chain employs TRBV7-8 and TRBJ2-5; 7 nucleotides align to TRBD1. Germline assignment: CDR1 SGHVS and CDR2 FQNEAQ. The length of the CDR3 is 13 residues. The ends lost 11 bases at V and 4 bases at J; junction bases unmatched: 10. DNA for the CDR3: TGTGCCGGGTCAACAGGGGTCGGAGAGACCCAGTACTTC. It codes for CAGSTGVGETQYF.

In its sample, this clonotype was seen a few times. J is TRBJ2-7 and V is TRBV12-3 or TRBV12-4; a weak D match, TRBD2 (5 bases). There are 15 residues in the CDR3. Trimming removed 5 bases from V and 0 bases from J, with 14 bases in between. The chain's CDR3 is CASSPPGLHSYEQYF. In nucleotides, the CDR3 is TGTGCCAGCAGTCCCCCTGGACTCCACTCCTACGAGCAGTACTTC.

This clonotype was observed a handful of times. V is TRBV11-2 and J is TRBJ1-1; unclear D gene. Trimming took 0 bases from V and 8 from J, leaving 7 bases between them. The CDR3 is 12 residues long. Germline V gene sequence: CDR1 SGHAT, CDR2 FQNNGV. The CDR3 region is CASSLEFGEAFF. In DNA form, the CDR3 reads TGTGCCAGCAGCTTAGAGTTCGGAGAAGCTTTCTTT.

The chain employs TRBV12-5 and TRBJ1-2, with D hard to call. V lost 1 base, J lost 8 bases, and 11 bases lay in between. This CDR3 is 13 amino acids long. The V gene's germline CDR1 is LGHNT and CDR2 FRNRAP. Here the CDR3 DNA reads TGTGCTAGTGGTTTGGACCAGGCCTGGGGCTACACCTTC. Translating it yields CASGLDQAWGYTF.

This clonotype has just a few counts. The chain joins TRBV5-6 to TRBJ2-2, with no clear D. The CDR3 contains 14 residues. CDR1 and CDR2 from the germline V gene are SGHDT and YYEEEE. V lost 1 base and J 9 bases, leaving 13 bases between the germline ends. In DNA, the CDR3 is TGTGCCAGCAGCTTGCCGGTCGAGGCAAGGGAGCTGTTTTTT. The encoded protein is CASSLPVEARELFF.

The rearrangement links TRBV6-5 to TRBJ2-1; either TRBD1 or TRBD2 may supply D (5 bases each). V was pared by 0 bases and J by 10 bases, with 13 bases between. This CDR3 has 14 residues. In germline, CDR1 is MNHEY, CDR2 SVGAGI. The CDR3 DNA sequence: TGTGCCAGCAGTTACTCGGTAGAGGGGCGGGAGCAGTTCTTC. This gives the protein CASSYSVEGREQFF.